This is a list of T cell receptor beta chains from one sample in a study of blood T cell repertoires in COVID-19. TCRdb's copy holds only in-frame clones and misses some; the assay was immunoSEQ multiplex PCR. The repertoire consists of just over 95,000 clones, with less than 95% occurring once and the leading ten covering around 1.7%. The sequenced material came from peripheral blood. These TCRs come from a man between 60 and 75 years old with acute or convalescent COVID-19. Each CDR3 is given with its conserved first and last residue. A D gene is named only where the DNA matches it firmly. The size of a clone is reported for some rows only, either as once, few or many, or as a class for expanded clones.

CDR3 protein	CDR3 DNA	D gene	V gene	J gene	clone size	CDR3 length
CASSDRGIGLYGYTF	TGTGCCAGCAGTGACAGGGGGATCGGCCTATATGGCTACACCTTC	TRBD1	TRBV6-1	TRBJ1-2	.	15
CSAQQGNGYTF	TGCAGTGCCCAACAGGGAAATGGCTACACCTTC	.	TRBV20-1	TRBJ1-2	.	11
CAISESGTGGQPQHF	TGTGCCATCAGTGAGTCGGGGACAGGGGGTCAGCCCCAGCATTTT	TRBD1	TRBV10-3	TRBJ1-5	.	15
CASSLDIAVSYGYTF	TGTGCCAGCAGCTTAGATATCGCAGTCTCCTATGGCTACACCTTC	.	TRBV11-2	TRBJ1-2	.	15
CASRKDTYEQYF	TGTGCCAGCAGGAAAGACACCTACGAGCAGTACTTC	.	TRBV6-5	TRBJ2-7	few	12
CASSPLGVWVNTEAFF	TGTGCCAGCAGCCCGCTCGGGGTTTGGGTGAACACTGAAGCTTTCTTT	.	TRBV9	TRBJ1-1	.	16
CASSPLAGVVDTQYF	TGTGCCAGCTCACCCTTGGCAGGGGTGGTAGATACGCAGTATTTT	.	TRBV18	TRBJ2-3	.	15
CASSATSGSSGNTIYF	TGTGCCAGCAGCGCCACTTCGGGTTCCTCTGGAAACACCATATATTTT	.	TRBV7-9	TRBJ1-3	.	16
CAISAGTGTNTGELFF	TGTGCCATCAGTGCCGGGACAGGGACGAACACCGGGGAGCTGTTTTTT	TRBD1	TRBV10-3	TRBJ2-2	few	16
CSVATGITNEKLFF	TGCAGCGTTGCGACAGGAATAACTAATGAAAAACTGTTTTTT	.	TRBV29-1	TRBJ1-4	.	14
CASRDSGSGNTIYF	TGCGCCAGCAGGGACAGTGGCTCTGGAAACACCATATATTTT	.	TRBV5-1	TRBJ1-3	.	14
CSVDRVGTEAFF	TGCAGCGTTGACAGGGTAGGCACTGAAGCTTTCTTT	.	TRBV29-1	TRBJ1-1	.	12
CSAWGSGGEETQYF	TGCAGCGCTTGGGGTAGCGGGGGAGAAGAGACCCAGTACTTC	TRBD2	TRBV29-1	TRBJ2-5	.	14
CASSEFLGGQGGSNKEYF	TGTGCCAGCAGTGAATTTCTTGGTGGACAGGGAGGTTCAAATAAGGAGTACTTC	TRBD1	TRBV2	TRBJ2-7	.	18
CASIGGRYNEQFF	TGTGCCAGCATAGGCGGTCGCTACAATGAGCAGTTCTTC	.	TRBV2	TRBJ2-1	.	13
CASSLNSGKETQYF	TGTGCCAGCAGCTTGAATTCAGGGAAAGAGACCCAGTACTTC	.	TRBV7-9	TRBJ2-5	once	14
CASSYSLEGAGEKLFF	TGTGCCAGCAGTTACTCGCTTGAGGGGGCGGGAGAAAAACTGTTTTTT	TRBD1	TRBV6-5	TRBJ1-4	.	16
CASRGTALNTEAFF	TGTGCCAGTAGGGGGACAGCGTTGAACACTGAAGCTTTCTTT	TRBD1	TRBV19	TRBJ1-1	.	14
CASSLGDRRFF	TGTGCCAGCAGCTTAGGGGACAGGCGGTTCTTC	TRBD1	TRBV13	TRBJ2-1	.	11
CASSVAGLNTEAFF	TGTGCCAGCAGCGTAGCAGGGTTGAACACTGAAGCTTTCTTT	.	TRBV9	TRBJ1-1	.	14
CSVLTGGTEAFF	TGCAGCGTCCTCACAGGGGGCACTGAAGCTTTCTTT	TRBD1	TRBV29-1	TRBJ1-1	.	12
CASSLGGGEDTQYF	TGTGCCAGCAGCTTAGGCGGGGGCGAAGATACGCAGTATTTT	.	TRBV11-2	TRBJ2-3	.	14
CASSWGLERNEQFF	TGCGCCAGCAGCTGGGGACTAGAAAGGAATGAGCAGTTCTTC	TRBD2	TRBV5-1	TRBJ2-1	.	14
CASYLRGNTEAFF	TGTGCCAGCTACCTCCGGGGGAACACTGAAGCTTTCTTT	.	TRBV2	TRBJ1-1	.	13
CASSSGGGTNNSPLHF	TGTGCCAGCAGCTCCGGGGGGGGGACAAATAATTCACCCCTCCACTTT	.	TRBV7-9	TRBJ1-6	.	16
CASSTHRGMDTEAFF	TGTGCCAGCAGCACACACAGGGGGATGGACACTGAAGCTTTCTTT	TRBD1	TRBV7-2	TRBJ1-1	.	15
CASSTRDTNNYGYTF	TGTGCCAGTAGTACCCGGGACACAAATAACTATGGCTACACCTTC	.	TRBV19	TRBJ1-2	.	15
CASSLETGISEAFF	TGCGCCAGCAGCTTGGAGACAGGGATATCTGAAGCTTTCTTT	TRBD1	TRBV5-1	TRBJ1-1	.	14
CASSLAFRGDDGYTF	TGCGCCAGCAGCTTGGCATTCCGGGGGGACGATGGCTACACCTTC	.	TRBV5-1	TRBJ1-2	.	15
CASSAQGAAKNIQYF	TGTGCCAGCAGTGCACAGGGGGCGGCCAAAAACATTCAGTACTTC	TRBD1	TRBV2	TRBJ2-4	.	15
CASSYQGATYNEQFF	TGTGCCAGTAGTTACCAGGGGGCTACCTACAATGAGCAGTTCTTC	TRBD1	TRBV19	TRBJ2-1	.	15
CASSLTPGGVVYEQYF	TGTGCCAGCAGCCTTACCCCGGGGGGGGTTGTCTACGAGCAGTACTTC	TRBD2	TRBV5-5	TRBJ2-7	.	16
CASSVEQGPFGYTF	TGTGCCAGCAGCGTCGAACAGGGCCCTTTTGGCTACACCTTC	.	TRBV7-9	TRBJ1-2	.	14
CASSEPFGGPRQGRPEAFF	TGTGCCAGCAGCGAACCATTCGGGGGACCGAGACAGGGTAGACCTGAAGCTTTCTTT	TRBD1	TRBV7-9	TRBJ1-1	.	19
CASMQGAYNSPLHF	TGTGCCAGCATGCAGGGGGCTTATAATTCACCCCTCCACTTT	TRBD1	TRBV7-9	TRBJ1-6	.	14
CATGQGRTGELFF	TGTGCCACAGGACAGGGCCGCACCGGGGAGCTGTTTTTT	TRBD1	TRBV2	TRBJ2-2	.	13
CASSESRNQPQHF	TGTGCCAGCAGTGAATCTAGGAATCAGCCCCAGCATTTT	.	TRBV2	TRBJ1-5	.	13
CASSEWGRRTNYGYTF	TGTGCCAGCAGTGAATGGGGGAGGCGGACCAACTATGGCTACACCTTC	.	TRBV6-1	TRBJ1-2	few	16
CASSPGGGTEAFF	TGTGCCAGCAGTCCTGGGGGGGGCACTGAAGCTTTCTTT	.	TRBV12-3/TRBV12-4	TRBJ1-1	.	13
CSVASGGVYTF	TGCAGCGTTGCGAGCGGGGGGGTCTACACCTTC	.	TRBV29-1	TRBJ1-2	.	11
CASSAQGPHNEQFF	TGTGCCAGCAGTGCACAGGGACCCCACAATGAGCAGTTCTTC	.	TRBV6-4	TRBJ2-1	.	14
CASSLKGQGNNSPLHF	TGTGCCAGCAGCTTAAAGGGACAGGGGAATAATTCACCCCTCCACTTT	TRBD1	TRBV7-9	TRBJ1-6	.	16
CASSLLVTGRSTYGYTF	TGTGCCAGCAGCTTACTAGTAACAGGGCGAAGTACCTATGGCTACACCTTC	.	TRBV5-5	TRBJ1-2	.	17
CASSRLVNQPQHF	TGTGCCAGCAGCCGACTGGTTAATCAGCCCCAGCATTTT	.	TRBV14	TRBJ1-5	.	13
CATSQNTGELFF	TGTGCCACCAGCCAAAACACCGGGGAGCTGTTTTTT	.	TRBV15	TRBJ2-2	.	12
CASSVAGRPYDYGYTF	TGTGCCAGCAGCGTAGCCGGGAGGCCTTACGATTATGGCTACACCTTC	.	TRBV9	TRBJ1-2	.	16
CASSFEWQGYGYTF	TGTGCCAGCAGCTTTGAATGGCAGGGCTATGGCTACACCTTC	.	TRBV7-9	TRBJ1-2	.	14
CASSEVTGGGGELFF	TGTGCCAGCAGTGAAGTTACAGGGGGCGGCGGGGAGCTGTTTTTT	TRBD1	TRBV25-1	TRBJ2-2	.	15
CASSQGNRGSWWTEAFF	TGTGCCAGCAGCCAAGGAAACAGGGGTTCGTGGTGGACTGAAGCTTTCTTT	TRBD1	TRBV14	TRBJ1-1	.	17
CASSVAGGGNNEQFF	TGTGCCAGCAGCGTAGCCGGGGGGGGCAACAATGAGCAGTTCTTC	TRBD2	TRBV9	TRBJ2-1	.	15
CASSSARGRNIEAFF	TGTGCCAGCAGCTCTGCCAGGGGGCGCAATATTGAAGCTTTCTTT	TRBD1	TRBV5-5	TRBJ1-1	once	15
CASSPNVGQGGYGYTF	TGTGCCAGCAGCCCAAATGTTGGCCAGGGCGGCTATGGCTACACCTTC	.	TRBV7-9	TRBJ1-2	few	16
CASSPRGSRGGNQPQHF	TGTGCCAGCAGCCCCCGGGGAAGCCGTGGAGGCAATCAGCCCCAGCATTTT	.	TRBV6-2/TRBV6-3	TRBJ1-5	.	17